This passage covers 2 T cell receptor beta chains from one sample sequenced in a study of early T cells in non-severe SARS-CoV-2 infection (dated by TCRdb to the early 2020s). The library was produced with 5' RACE. TCRdb lists the instrument as NextSeq 500. TCRdb cleaned the public reads at Q25 with fastp, built clones with MiXCR and kept in-frame beta chains. Records with the same CDR3 protein are collapsed into one entry carrying the most frequent genes and DNA. The sample data list roughly 60,000 distinct CDR3 sequences, and around 14% of these were observed just once. Of the sample, roughly 4.2% is held by the ten largest clones. Material: whole blood. The source of these receptors is an adult who was a healthcare worker with PCR-confirmed SARS-CoV-2 infection or an uninfected control (not recorded which).

This clonotype has more than one count but fewer than ten. The rearrangement uses TRBV3-1 and TRBJ2-3; D perhaps matches TRBD1 (5 bases). The CDR3 contains 15 residues. Per germline, CDR1 LGHDT and CDR2 YNNKEL (reference sequence). Trimming stripped 2 bases from V and 8 bases from J, with 17 bases between. The CDR3 nucleotides read TGTGCCAGCAGCCAAATGGATAGGAACCAGGGTACGCAGTATTTT. This sequence encodes CASSQMDRNQGTQYF.

This clonotype was seen only once. The V call is TRBV29-1, the J call TRBJ2-7; 7 bases line up with TRBD1. V lost 1 base to trimming and J lost 0 bases; unmatched junction nucleotides: 9. The CDR3 runs to 16 residues. Germline loops: CDR1 SQVTM, CDR2 ANQGSEA. The CDR3 region has the DNA TGCAGCGTTGAAGCACCCCAGGGGGTAAGCTCCTACGAGCAGTACTTC. Encoded protein: CSVEAPQGVSSYEQYF.